These T cell receptor beta chains were read from a single sample in a study of shared clonotypes between healthy human individuals. The repertoire was sequenced with immunoSEQ multiplex PCR; TCRdb's copy has only in-frame clones and lacks some. The sample consists of roughly 2.6 million clones, just over 90% of them appearing once. The sample consisted of naive CD4+ T cells sorted from blood. The receptors originated from a man younger than 35 in good health. CDR3s leave out the opening cysteine and the closing phenylalanine or tryptophan.

J: TRBJ2-2
V: TRBV19
CDR3: ASISVGGTGELF

J: TRBJ1-2
V: TRBV10-3
CDR3: AISPDSPYGYT

J: TRBJ1-5
V: TRBV5-1
CDR3: ASSLEGGSNQPQH

J: TRBJ2-2
V: TRBV5-7
CDR3: ASSLPDRDTGELF

J: TRBJ2-1
V: TRBV6-5
CDR3: ASRPGAGGEQF

J: TRBJ2-7
V: TRBV9
CDR3: ASSAPQGGSYEQY

J: TRBJ2-7
V: TRBV15
CDR3: ATSRGFLAGGTREEQY

J: TRBJ2-2
V: TRBV10-2
CDR3: ASRITSGGVSGELF

J: TRBJ1-4
V: TRBV2
CDR3: ASTWGAATNEKLF

J: TRBJ2-1
V: TRBV5-4
CDR3: ASSLGVAGSYNEQF

J: TRBJ1-4
V: TRBV5-6
CDR3: ASSRLWTGGVGEKLF

J: TRBJ1-2
V: TRBV2
CDR3: ASSRQGGNGYT

J: TRBJ1-1
V: TRBV2
CDR3: ASNGGNTEAF

J: TRBJ1-5
V: TRBV6-5
CDR3: ASSRGASQPQH

J: TRBJ2-1
V: TRBV9
CDR3: ASSARTSEIIEQF

J: TRBJ2-7
V: TRBV18
CDR3: ASRITIAGGYYEQY

J: TRBJ2-3
V: TRBV13
CDR3: ASSLGRPSGGQPTQY

J: TRBJ2-4
V: TRBV7-4
CDR3: ASSLSGREAKNIQY

J: TRBJ1-6
V: TRBV10-2
CDR3: ASSESRAVDNSPLH

J: TRBJ2-2
V: TRBV5-1
CDR3: ASNVGLENTGELF

J: TRBJ2-2
V: TRBV30
CDR3: AWSVRRGTGGELF

J: TRBJ1-2
V: TRBV7-9
CDR3: ASSLGDYGYT

J: TRBJ1-3
V: TRBV6-5
CDR3: ASSWDSLSGNTIY

J: TRBJ1-5
V: TRBV4-3
CDR3: ASSSEANQPQH

J: TRBJ2-7
V: TRBV6-1
CDR3: ASSEATGTTYEQY

J: TRBJ2-5
V: TRBV4-2
CDR3: ASSQDPTGGPGETQY